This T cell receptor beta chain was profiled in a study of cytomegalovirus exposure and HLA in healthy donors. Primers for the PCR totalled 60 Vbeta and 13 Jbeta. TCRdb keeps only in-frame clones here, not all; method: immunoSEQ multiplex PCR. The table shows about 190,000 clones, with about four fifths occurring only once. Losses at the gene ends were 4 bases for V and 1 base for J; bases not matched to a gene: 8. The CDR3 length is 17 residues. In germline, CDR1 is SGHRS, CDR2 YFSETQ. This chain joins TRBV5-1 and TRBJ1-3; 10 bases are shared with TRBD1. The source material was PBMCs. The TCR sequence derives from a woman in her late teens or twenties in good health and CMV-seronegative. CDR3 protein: CASSIGTGVGSGNTIYF. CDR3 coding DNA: TGCGCCAGCAGCATTGGGACAGGGGTAGGATCTGGAAACACCATATATTTT.